A selection of T cell receptor beta chains follows, all from one sample in a study of CD8+ T cells in alopecia areata. Sequenced by immunoSEQ multiplex PCR; TCRdb stores in-frame clones only, minus some. The table has approximately 98,000 clones, 50% to 60% seen once. Source material: NKG2D-low CD8+ T cells sorted from blood. Receptor source: a human donor with alopecia areata. Both conserved end residues are part of each CDR3. Fields, in order: J gene, CDR3 length, D gene, clone size, V gene, CDR3 DNA, CDR3 protein. D genes are given only for firm matches. The listing skips clone size in some rows; elsewhere it reads once, few, many or a size class.

TRBJ1-1	12	.	.	TRBV5-1	TGCGCCAGCAGCTTGGGAGACACTGAAGCTTTCTTT	CASSLGDTEAFF
TRBJ2-4	20	.	.	TRBV5-4	TGTGCCAGCAGCTTGGCCGGAGTGTTAGCGGAGTACACAGCCAAAAACATTCAGTACTTC	CASSLAGVLAEYTAKNIQYF
TRBJ1-3	13	.	.	TRBV29-1	TGCAGCGTTTATAAAGACTCTGGAAACACCATATATTTT	CSVYKDSGNTIYF
TRBJ2-5	17	TRBD2	.	TRBV4-1	TGCGCCAGCAGCCAAGATTACTTCACTAGCGACCAAGAGACCCAGTACTTC	CASSQDYFTSDQETQYF
TRBJ2-3	17	TRBD2	.	TRBV9	TGTGCCAGCAGCGTAGAAGGGACCGGGACTAGGGTGGATACGCAGTATTTT	CASSVEGTGTRVDTQYF
TRBJ2-1	15	.	.	TRBV7-2	TGTGCCAGCAGCTTCGCTTTATTAGGGGGGAATGAGCAGTTCTTC	CASSFALLGGNEQFF
TRBJ2-1	14	TRBD2	.	TRBV28	TGTGCCAGCAGTTTACTAGCGGTGTACAATGAGCAGTTCTTC	CASSLLAVYNEQFF
TRBJ1-2	13	.	.	TRBV27	TGTGCCAGCAGTTATGGGGTTTCTTATGGCTACACCTTC	CASSYGVSYGYTF
TRBJ1-1	14	.	few	TRBV27	TGTGCCAGCAGTTCGGTCACCTTGAACACTGAAGCTTTCTTT	CASSSVTLNTEAFF
TRBJ2-3	14	.	.	TRBV7-6	TGTGCCAGCAGCTTGTCTGGGAGCACAGATACGCAGTATTTT	CASSLSGSTDTQYF
TRBJ2-3	12	.	.	TRBV29-1	TGCAGCGTTGGTGGGAGCACAGATACGCAGTATTTT	CSVGGSTDTQYF
TRBJ2-3	18	.	.	TRBV4-1	TGCGCCAGCAGCCAAGCGCCGTCCATGTCACTTTCCACAGATACGCAGTATTTT	CASSQAPSMSLSTDTQYF
TRBJ2-7	16	TRBD2	.	TRBV7-8	TGTGCCAGCAGCTCGAATAGCGGGAACCCATCCTACGAGCAGTACTTC	CASSSNSGNPSYEQYF
TRBJ2-7	11	.	once	TRBV2	TGTGCCGTTAACGGGGGGCTCGAGCAGTACTTC	CAVNGGLEQYF
TRBJ2-1	12	.	few	TRBV29-1	TGCAGCGTCGACAGTTCCTACAATGAGCAGTTCTTC	CSVDSSYNEQFF
TRBJ1-2	13	.	few	TRBV7-9	TGTGCCAGCAGCGGATGGACAGCCTATGGCTACACCTTC	CASSGWTAYGYTF
TRBJ1-4	17	.	medium-sized	TRBV19	TGTGCCAGTAGTCCGTGGACGGACGAGGCAACTAATGAAAAACTGTTTTTT	CASSPWTDEATNEKLFF
TRBJ2-5	11	.	.	TRBV6-5	TGTGCCACCGAGGCCCGGGAGACCCAGTACTTC	CATEARETQYF
TRBJ2-1	17	TRBD2	.	TRBV9	TGTGCCAGCAGCGGACCGACTAGCGGGAGGGATGGTGATGAGCAGTTCTTC	CASSGPTSGRDGDEQFF
TRBJ1-4	15	.	.	TRBV7-9	TGTGCCAGCAGCTTACCCACGGACAGAAATGAAAAACTGTTTTTT	CASSLPTDRNEKLFF
TRBJ1-5	16	.	.	TRBV6-1	TGTGCCAGCAGTGATATAGACAGAGTGTACAATCAGCCCCAGCATTTT	CASSDIDRVYNQPQHF
TRBJ2-1	15	TRBD2	.	TRBV5-1	TGCGCCAGCAGCTTGGAAATAGCGGGAGCGAATGAGCAGTTCTTC	CASSLEIAGANEQFF
TRBJ2-3	15	TRBD2	.	TRBV2	TGTGCCAGCAGTGAAGAGGCAGCGGGATTAGATACGCAGTATTTT	CASSEEAAGLDTQYF
TRBJ2-1	17	TRBD1	.	TRBV27	TGTGCCAGCAGTTTAAGTATCGGGGACAGGCCCCCCGGTGAGCAGTTCTTC	CASSLSIGDRPPGEQFF
TRBJ2-3	11	.	.	TRBV6-5	TGTGCCAGCAGCCCAACCTATACGCAGTATTTT	CASSPTYTQYF
TRBJ2-7	18	TRBD2	.	TRBV5-1	TGCGCCAGCACCCCCGGGATATTAGCGGGACCTAGAGGATACGAGCAGTACTTC	CASTPGILAGPRGYEQYF
TRBJ1-2	15	TRBD1	few	TRBV6-5	TGTGCCAGCAGTCCCGCGACAGGGGGGTGGTATGGCTACACCTTC	CASSPATGGWYGYTF
TRBJ1-2	13	.	.	TRBV6-1	TGTGCCAGCAGGTTCGCCAGCGCCCGTGGCTACACCTTC	CASRFASARGYTF
TRBJ2-1	12	TRBD1	.	TRBV25-1	TGTGCCAGTCGACAGGGCCTCGATGAGCAGTTCTTC	CASRQGLDEQFF
TRBJ1-2	14	.	.	TRBV4-1	TGCGCCAGCGGCCCTTATCAAGGCTCCTATGGCTACACCTTC	CASGPYQGSYGYTF
TRBJ2-1	17	TRBD2	.	TRBV6-1	TGTGCCAGCAGTGAAGGCCGCCTAGCGGGAGTTTACAATGAGCAGTTCTTC	CASSEGRLAGVYNEQFF
TRBJ1-5	13	.	.	TRBV9	TGTGCCAGCAGCGTAGGAGTGAGTCAGCCCCAGCATTTT	CASSVGVSQPQHF
TRBJ1-1	13	.	.	TRBV28	TGTGCCAGCAGGAAAGGTGGGAACACTGAAGCTTTCTTT	CASRKGGNTEAFF
TRBJ2-3	16	TRBD2	.	TRBV28	TGTGCCAGCAGTTTAATCGCGGGAGCTGGCACAGATACGCAGTATTTT	CASSLIAGAGTDTQYF
TRBJ2-2	13	.	.	TRBV9	TGTGCCAGCAGCGCTCCCGTAGCTCGGGAGCTGTTTTTT	CASSAPVARELFF
TRBJ2-1	16	TRBD1	few	TRBV11-2	TGTGCCAGCAGCAACTTTGCCGGGACAGGAGGCAATGAGCAGTTCTTC	CASSNFAGTGGNEQFF
TRBJ2-7	12	.	.	TRBV7-8	TGTGCCAGCGGACGCGGAGAGGACGAGCAGTACTTC	CASGRGEDEQYF
TRBJ2-7	14	TRBD2	few	TRBV5-1	TGCGCCAGCAGCGGCGGGACTAACCCTCGAGCGCAGTACTTC	CASSGGTNPRAQYF
TRBJ2-5	14	.	.	TRBV28	TGTGCCAGCAGTTCCGGACGGTTCAAAGAGACCCAGTACTTC	CASSSGRFKETQYF
TRBJ2-3	15	.	.	TRBV9	TGTGCCAGCAGCACCTCGGGGGTCCCCACAGATACGCAGTATTTT	CASSTSGVPTDTQYF
TRBJ2-6	15	.	.	TRBV27	TGTGCCAGCTGTTATGCGGGTCCTGGGGCCAACGTCCTGACTTTC	CASCYAGPGANVLTF
TRBJ2-5	14	TRBD2	.	TRBV7-9	TGTGCCAGCAGCCCTGCGACCGGGGGGGAGACCCAGTACTTC	CASSPATGGETQYF
TRBJ2-1	16	TRBD2	.	TRBV2	TGTGCCAGCAGTGGCGGACTAGTCCCCCGCGAGAATGAGCAGTTCTTC	CASSGGLVPRENEQFF
TRBJ2-3	13	.	.	TRBV11-2	TGTGCCAGCAGCTTAGATCCCCCAGATACGCAGTATTTT	CASSLDPPDTQYF
TRBJ2-7	16	TRBD2	.	TRBV7-9	TGTGCCAGCAGCCGACCCCGGCTAGCGGGGGACTACGAGCAGTACTTC	CASSRPRLAGDYEQYF
TRBJ2-1	12	.	few	TRBV4-1	TGCGCCAGCCTAAGGGCCGACAATGAGCAGTTCTTC	CASLRADNEQFF
TRBJ1-2	12	.	.	TRBV4-1	TGCGCCAGCAGCCAAGATCCGGAGGGCTACACCTTC	CASSQDPEGYTF
TRBJ2-1	15	.	.	TRBV5-1	TGCGCCAGCAGCTCGATCCGGGACAATTACAATGAGCAGTTCTTC	CASSSIRDNYNEQFF
TRBJ2-1	10	.	.	TRBV29-1	TGCAGCGTTAAGCGGCAAGAGCAGTTCTTC	CSVKRQEQFF
TRBJ2-1	14	TRBD2	few	TRBV7-9	TGTGCCAGCAGCTCACCGGGACTACCCGATGAGCAGTTCTTC	CASSSPGLPDEQFF
TRBJ2-1	14	TRBD2	.	TRBV19	TGTGCCAGTCTCGGGACTAGCGGGTCTAATGAGCAGTTCTTC	CASLGTSGSNEQFF
TRBJ2-6	15	.	.	TRBV27	TGTGCCAGCAGTTTAGAACCTTTAGGGGCCAACGTCCTGACTTTC	CASSLEPLGANVLTF
TRBJ2-2	12	TRBD2	.	TRBV27	TGTGCCAGCAGCGCTAGCGGGTTCGAGCTGTTTTTT	CASSASGFELFF
TRBJ2-3	19	TRBD2	few	TRBV4-1	TGCGCCAGCAGCCAGACCTTCGCGGGGGGCCCATTTAGCACAGATACGCAGTATTTT	CASSQTFAGGPFSTDTQYF
TRBJ2-1	14	.	.	TRBV14	TGTGCCAGCAGCCAAGTAGCTGCTGGGAATGAGCAGTTCTTC	CASSQVAAGNEQFF